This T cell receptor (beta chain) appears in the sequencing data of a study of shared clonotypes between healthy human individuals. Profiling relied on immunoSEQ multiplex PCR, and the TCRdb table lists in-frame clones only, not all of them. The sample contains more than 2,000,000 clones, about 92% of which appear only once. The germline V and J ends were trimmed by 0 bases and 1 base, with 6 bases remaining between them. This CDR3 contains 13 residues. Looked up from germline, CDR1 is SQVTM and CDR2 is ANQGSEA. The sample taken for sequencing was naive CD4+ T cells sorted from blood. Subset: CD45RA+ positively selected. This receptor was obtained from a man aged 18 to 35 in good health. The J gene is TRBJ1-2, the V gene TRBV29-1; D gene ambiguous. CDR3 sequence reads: CSVEDGSNYGYTF. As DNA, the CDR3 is TGCAGCGTTGAAGACGGCAGTAACTATGGCTACACCTTC.